The source of this T cell receptor (beta chain) is a study of shared clonotypes between healthy human individuals (dated by TCRdb to 2020 to 2022). Describing the broader study: The cohort comprised two women and a few men aged 18 to 49 years. Between about 0.8 and 9 billion PBMCs per donor were obtained by leukapheresis. Different laboratories and diverse techniques were used to prepare libraries and sequence TCR repertoires, to increase sequencing depth and limit assay-specific biases. Blood TCR repertoires of a handful of healthy adults were deeply sequenced to estimate repertoire size and the extent of clonotype sharing between individuals. For each donor, three plates each were used for CD4 naive and CD4 memory, two plates were used for CD8 naive, and one plate was used for CD8 memory.

V is pared back by 4 bases and J by 9 bases, with 28 bases lying between the germline termini. The CDR3 numbers 18 residues from cysteine through phenylalanine. Only the CDR3 part of the read is kept: 54 bases, read in frame from the first base. The CDR1 and CDR2 encoded by the germline V gene (reference sequence) are SEHNR and FQNEAQ. As to this clone: The antigen it recognizes is unknown. Per-base quality was not reported, and no clone a single base away is much larger than it.

The research as a whole found: Estimated clonotype richness was generally larger for naive than for memory subsets. Clonotypes shared by all four sorted-subset donors showed higher generation probabilities than non-shared clonotypes. Across a few donors, roughly 5.4% of naive CD4, roughly 3.4% of naive CD8, under 2.5% of memory CD4, and roughly 0.4% of memory CD8 clonotypes were shared. Because the study included only a small number of donors, the genetic and exposure-history diversity represented was limited. Incomplete sequencing was indicated by rarefaction of sorted-subset datasets, despite the large sequencing depth. Pairwise subsampling led to the expectation that sequencing depth would affect the degree of clonotype sharing among donors. Sampling was restricted to blood, and TCR repertoires in tissues likely differ from the TCR repertoires found in blood.

The donors were healthy, HIV-negative adults who had no recently reported acute infections or vaccinations. Only Caucasian adults living in Nashville, Tennessee, USA were represented among the donors. CD4+ T cells were enriched by magnetic negative selection, after which naive cells were positively selected on CD45RA and the negative fraction was taken as the memory subset. Blood was collected by leukapheresis, and PBMCs were isolated by Ficoll-Histopaque density gradient centrifugation and then cryopreserved in liquid nitrogen vapor phase. Analytical flow cytometry was used to check the purity and quantity of every magnetically sorted T cell population. Genomic DNA was isolated from every sorted fraction and measured by UV absorbance on a Nanodrop 2000c. TCR CDR3 regions were amplified from genomic DNA by multiplex PCR using the deep immunoSEQ assay. Genomic DNA extracted from each cell subset was distributed evenly over all wells of several immunoSEQ 96-well plates, and each plate served as one replicate. For sorted subsets, each replicate PCR was loaded with approximately 200 ng genomic DNA, equivalent to approximately 27,000 T cell genomes. The purified libraries were quantified using a Qubit 3.0 fluorometer, sized with a Bioanalyzer 2100, and then quantified again using the KAPA Library Quantification kit. Every immunoSEQ 96-well plate was sequenced on a dedicated single-read 150-cycle Illumina NextSeq 550 flow cell. Under the source paper's analysis protocol: The immunoSEQ output contained only junctional sequences without quality scores, so filtering could not match that applied to full-length reads. Sequences were annotated with PyIR, a Python wrapper for IgBLAST v1.9, using IMGT germline references to assign V/J genes and CDR3. Reads with weak V/J assignments (E-value above 1e-6), missing CDR3, stop codons, out-of-frame junctions, or ambiguous translated residues were removed. V3J clonotypes were defined as sequences sharing an identical inferred V gene, J gene, and CDR3 amino acid sequence. The percentage overlap between two repertoires was calculated by dividing the number of shared unique clonotypes by the size of the smaller repertoire. RTK rarefaction, the Chao1 estimator, and Recon v2.1 estimates of unobserved clonotypes were used to assess repertoire richness. Generation probabilities for all TCRbeta clonotypes obtained by the gDNA method from a handful of donors were computed using OLGA. The table comes from immuneACCESS by way of TCRdb, which keeps in-frame sequences with V and J called. Part of the clones is missing from these tables; in studies checked, under half for an unresolved V gene and the rest for unknown reasons. V, J and clone size were drawn from that table, and D and trimming were deduced from the DNA. The sample data list under 600,000 clones, and 97% of these were observed just once. The ten largest account for around 0.058% of the sample.

The sample consisted of naive CD4+ T cells sorted from blood. According to the study, the label for this sample's cell subset or site signals: CD45RA+ positively selected. The V and J segments used are TRBV7-9 and TRBJ2-1; a confident D gene designation cannot be given. This sequence was found in a woman under 40 in good health. The CDR3 in this case is CASSSLGRPKSPGGEQFF. The DNA sequence is TGTGCCAGCAGCTCGTTGGGCAGGCCCAAGAGCCCAGGTGGTGAGCAGTTCTTC.